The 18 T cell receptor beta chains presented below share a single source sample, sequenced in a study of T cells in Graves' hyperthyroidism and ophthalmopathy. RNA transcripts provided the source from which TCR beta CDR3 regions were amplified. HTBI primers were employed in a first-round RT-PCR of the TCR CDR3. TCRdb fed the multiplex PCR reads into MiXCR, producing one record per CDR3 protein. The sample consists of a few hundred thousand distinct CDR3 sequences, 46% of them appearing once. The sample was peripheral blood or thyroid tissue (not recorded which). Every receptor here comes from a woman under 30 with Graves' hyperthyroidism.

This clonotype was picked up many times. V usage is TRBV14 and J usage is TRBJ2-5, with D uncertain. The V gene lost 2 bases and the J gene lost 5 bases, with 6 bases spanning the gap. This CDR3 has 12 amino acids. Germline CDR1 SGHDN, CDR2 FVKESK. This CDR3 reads CASSQNYETQYF. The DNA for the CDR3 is TGTGCCAGCAGCCAAAACTACGAGACCCAGTACTTC.

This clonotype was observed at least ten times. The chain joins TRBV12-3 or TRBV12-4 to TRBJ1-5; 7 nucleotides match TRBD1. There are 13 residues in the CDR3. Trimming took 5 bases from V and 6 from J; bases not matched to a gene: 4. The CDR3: CASSQGGAQPQHF. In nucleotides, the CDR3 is TGTGCCAGCAGTCAGGGGGGGGCTCAGCCCCAGCATTTT.

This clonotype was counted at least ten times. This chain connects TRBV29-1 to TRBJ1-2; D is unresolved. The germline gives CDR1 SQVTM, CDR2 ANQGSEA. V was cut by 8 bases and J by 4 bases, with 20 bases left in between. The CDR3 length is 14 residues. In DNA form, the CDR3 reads TGCAGCCCCGATGAAAAAGGTCCCTTCTATGGCTACACCTTC. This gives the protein CSPDEKGPFYGYTF.

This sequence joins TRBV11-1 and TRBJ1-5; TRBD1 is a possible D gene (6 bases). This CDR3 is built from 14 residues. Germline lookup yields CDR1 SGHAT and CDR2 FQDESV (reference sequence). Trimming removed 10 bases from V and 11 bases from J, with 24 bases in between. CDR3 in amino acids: CAMLRGRTGETQHF. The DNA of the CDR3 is TGTGCCATGTTGAGGGGGAGAACGGGAGAGACCCAGCATTTT.

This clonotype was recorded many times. The CDR3 protein is CSARDSSPGVNGYTF. The CDR3, as DNA: TGCAGTGCTAGAGATTCATCCCCAGGGGTTAATGGCTACACCTTC. This chain uses TRBV20-1 with TRBJ1-2; D perhaps matches TRBD1 (6 bases). Trimming cost V 0 bases and J 6 bases, with 17 bases left between them. This CDR3 spans 15 amino acids. The germline V gene encodes CDR1 DFQATT and CDR2 SNEGSKA (reference sequence).

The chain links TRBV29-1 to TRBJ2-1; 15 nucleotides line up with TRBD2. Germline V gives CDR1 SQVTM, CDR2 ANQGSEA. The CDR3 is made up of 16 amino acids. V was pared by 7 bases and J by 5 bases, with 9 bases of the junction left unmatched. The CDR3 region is CSASGTSGRPNNEQFF. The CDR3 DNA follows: TGCAGCGCATCCGGGACTAGCGGGAGGCCAAACAATGAGCAGTTCTTC.

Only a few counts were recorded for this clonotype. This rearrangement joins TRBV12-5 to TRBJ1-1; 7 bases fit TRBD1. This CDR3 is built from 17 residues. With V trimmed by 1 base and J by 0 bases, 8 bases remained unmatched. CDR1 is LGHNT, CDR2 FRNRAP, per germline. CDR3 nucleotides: TGTGCTAGTGGTTTGGCCCAACCGGGACAGCTGAACACTGAAGCTTTCTTT. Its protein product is CASGLAQPGQLNTEAFF.

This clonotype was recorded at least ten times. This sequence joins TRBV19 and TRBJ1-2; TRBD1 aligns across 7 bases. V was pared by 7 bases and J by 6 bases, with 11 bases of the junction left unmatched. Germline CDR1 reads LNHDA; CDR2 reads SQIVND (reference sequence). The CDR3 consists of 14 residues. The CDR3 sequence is CASNTGQVGDGYTF. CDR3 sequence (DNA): TGTGCCAGTAATACAGGACAGGTCGGGGATGGCTACACCTTC.

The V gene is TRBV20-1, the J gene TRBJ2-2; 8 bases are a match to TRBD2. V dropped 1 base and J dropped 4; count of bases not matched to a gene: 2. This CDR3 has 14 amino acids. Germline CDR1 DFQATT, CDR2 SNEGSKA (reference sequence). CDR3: CSARVSGITGELFF. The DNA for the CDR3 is TGCAGTGCTAGAGTTAGCGGGATCACCGGGGAGCTGTTTTTT.

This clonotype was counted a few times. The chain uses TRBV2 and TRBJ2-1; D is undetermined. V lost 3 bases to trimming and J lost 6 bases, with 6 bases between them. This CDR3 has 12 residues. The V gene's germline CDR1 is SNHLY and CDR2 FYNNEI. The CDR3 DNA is TGTGCCAGCAGTGACGAATCCAATGAGCAGTTCTTC. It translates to CASSDESNEQFF.

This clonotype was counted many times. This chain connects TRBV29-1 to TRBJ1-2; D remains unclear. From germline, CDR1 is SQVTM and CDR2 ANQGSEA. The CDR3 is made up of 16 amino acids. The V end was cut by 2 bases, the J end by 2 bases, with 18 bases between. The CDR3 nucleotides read TGCAGCGTTGAATCCCCCGGTTCCCTGTACAACTATGGCTACACCTTC. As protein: CSVESPGSLYNYGYTF.

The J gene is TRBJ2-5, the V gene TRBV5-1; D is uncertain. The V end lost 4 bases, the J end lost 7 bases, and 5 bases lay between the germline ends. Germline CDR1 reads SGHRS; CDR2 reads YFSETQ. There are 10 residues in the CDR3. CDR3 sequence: CASSSTTQYF. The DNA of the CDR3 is TGCGCCAGCAGCAGTACGACCCAGTACTTC.

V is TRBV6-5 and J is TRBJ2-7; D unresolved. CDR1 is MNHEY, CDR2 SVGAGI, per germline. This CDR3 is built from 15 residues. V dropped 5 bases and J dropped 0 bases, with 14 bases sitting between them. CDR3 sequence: CASSPIMGYSYEQYF. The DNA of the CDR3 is TGTGCCAGCAGTCCAATAATGGGCTACTCCTACGAGCAGTACTTC.

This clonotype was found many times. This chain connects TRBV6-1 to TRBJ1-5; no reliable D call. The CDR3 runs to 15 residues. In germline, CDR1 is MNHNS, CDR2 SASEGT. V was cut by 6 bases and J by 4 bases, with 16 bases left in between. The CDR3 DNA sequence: TGTGCCAGCAGGGCCGGGGAGGTCTCTAATCAGCCCCAGCATTTT. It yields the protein CASRAGEVSNQPQHF.

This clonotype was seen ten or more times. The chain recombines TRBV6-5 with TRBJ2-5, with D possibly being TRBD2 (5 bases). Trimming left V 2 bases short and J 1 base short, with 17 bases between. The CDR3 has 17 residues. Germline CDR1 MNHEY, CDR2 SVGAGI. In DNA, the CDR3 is TGTGCCAGCAGTTACGCTGGTCCTAGCAGTTTCCAAGAGACCCAGTACTTC. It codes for CASSYAGPSSFQETQYF.

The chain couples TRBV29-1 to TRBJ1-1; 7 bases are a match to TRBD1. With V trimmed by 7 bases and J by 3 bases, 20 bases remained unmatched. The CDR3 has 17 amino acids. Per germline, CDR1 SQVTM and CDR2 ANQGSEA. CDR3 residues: CSAMTGREFLPYTEAFF. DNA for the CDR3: TGCAGCGCCATGACAGGGAGAGAGTTCCTACCGTACACTGAAGCTTTCTTT.

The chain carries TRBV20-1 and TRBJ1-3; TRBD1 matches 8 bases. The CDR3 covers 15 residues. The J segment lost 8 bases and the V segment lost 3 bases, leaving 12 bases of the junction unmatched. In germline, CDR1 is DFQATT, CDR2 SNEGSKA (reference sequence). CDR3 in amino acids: CSASRDRSSGYTIYF. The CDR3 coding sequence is TGCAGTGCTAGTAGGGACAGGTCTTCTGGCTACACCATATATTTT.

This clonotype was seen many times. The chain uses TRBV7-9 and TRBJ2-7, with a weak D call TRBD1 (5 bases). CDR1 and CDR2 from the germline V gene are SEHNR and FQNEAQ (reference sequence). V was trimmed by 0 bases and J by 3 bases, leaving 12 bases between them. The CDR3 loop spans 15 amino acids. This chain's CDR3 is CASSLAGRARYEQYF. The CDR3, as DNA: TGTGCCAGCAGCTTAGCGGGCAGGGCTCGCTACGAGCAGTACTTC.